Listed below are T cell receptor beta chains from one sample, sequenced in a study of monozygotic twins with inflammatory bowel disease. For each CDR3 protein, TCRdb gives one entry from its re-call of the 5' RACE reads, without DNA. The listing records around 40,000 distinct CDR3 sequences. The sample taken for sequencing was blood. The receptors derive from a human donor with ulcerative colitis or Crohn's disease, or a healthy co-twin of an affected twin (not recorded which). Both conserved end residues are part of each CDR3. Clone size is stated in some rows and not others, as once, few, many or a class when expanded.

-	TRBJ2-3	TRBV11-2	CASSYSLSGGTDTQYF
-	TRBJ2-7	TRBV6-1	CATRERRDGPYEQYF
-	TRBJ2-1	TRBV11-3	CASSPGTAVFKQFF
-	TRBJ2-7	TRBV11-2	CASSFRDLSYEQYF
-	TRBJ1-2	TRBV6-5	CASSYSRGARNYGYTF
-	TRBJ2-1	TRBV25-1	CASSESWGEQFF
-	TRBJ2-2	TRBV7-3	CASSLSTGTGELFF
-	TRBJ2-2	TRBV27	CASRQGLRAGELFF
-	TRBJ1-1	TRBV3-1	CASSQRGSTEAFF
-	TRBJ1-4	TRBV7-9	CASRAGSATNEKLFF
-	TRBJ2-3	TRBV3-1	CASSQAPYSTDTQYF
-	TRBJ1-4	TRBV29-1	CSVGQGTNEKLFF
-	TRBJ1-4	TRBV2	CASSERPGVNEKLFF
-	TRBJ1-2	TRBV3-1	CASSPRQLYGGYTF
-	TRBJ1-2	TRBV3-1	CASSQELGNYGYTF
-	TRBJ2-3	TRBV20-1	CSARKTGGLTDTQYF
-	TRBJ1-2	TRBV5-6	CASSFTRNGGYTF
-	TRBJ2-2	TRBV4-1	CASSQPGTGGSGAGELFF
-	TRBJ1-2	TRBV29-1	CSVENAGYGYTF
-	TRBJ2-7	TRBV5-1	CASRLRQESSYEQYF
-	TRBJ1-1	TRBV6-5	CASSKTVNTEAFF
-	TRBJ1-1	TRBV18	CASSRQGQRVEAFF
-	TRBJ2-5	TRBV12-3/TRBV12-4	CASTLRGVETQYF
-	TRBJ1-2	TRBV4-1	CASSQDQGTGRGYTF
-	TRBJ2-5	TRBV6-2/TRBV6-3	CASSLVGGEGETQYF
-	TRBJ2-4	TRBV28	CAIQGLRGNIQYF
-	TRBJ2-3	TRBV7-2	CASSYGGGYTDTQYF
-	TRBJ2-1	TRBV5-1	CASSLSSPNNEQFF
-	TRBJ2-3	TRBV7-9	CASSPPGGRGTDTQYF
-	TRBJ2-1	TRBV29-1	CSVEASGTITFDEQFF
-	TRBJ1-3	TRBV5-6	CASSDRLLSGNTIYF
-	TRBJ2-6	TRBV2	CASSVSDSGANVLTF
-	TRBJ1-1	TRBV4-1	CASSQGKGQGSEAFF
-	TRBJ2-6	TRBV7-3	CASSLIGSSSGANVLTF
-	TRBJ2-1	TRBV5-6	CASSLKQGAGNEQFF
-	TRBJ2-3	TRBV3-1	CASIGTGHSDTQYF
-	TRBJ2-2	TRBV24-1	CATRPSGATGELFF
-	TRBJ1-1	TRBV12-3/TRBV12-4	CASSLNAGNTEAFF
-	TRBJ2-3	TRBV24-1	CATSDPGVEGHTDTQYF
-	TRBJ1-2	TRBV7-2	CASSPDGGVYGYTF
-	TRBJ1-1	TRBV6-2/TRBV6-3	CASSYNRGYTEAFF
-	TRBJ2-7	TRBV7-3	CASSLGGNPSYEQYF
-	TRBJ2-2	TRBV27	CASSQQGAGELFF
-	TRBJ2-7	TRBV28	CASKNGGQETYEQYF
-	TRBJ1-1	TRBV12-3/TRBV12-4	CASSLTGKTEAFF
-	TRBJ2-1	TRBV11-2	CASSLEPLRGEQFF
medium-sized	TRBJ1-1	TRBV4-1	CASSPRGAGTEAFF
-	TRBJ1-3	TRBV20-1	CSAERDSGNTIYF
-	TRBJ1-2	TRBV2	CASKEGRVNYGYTF
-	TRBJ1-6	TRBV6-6	CASTRQGVNSPLHF